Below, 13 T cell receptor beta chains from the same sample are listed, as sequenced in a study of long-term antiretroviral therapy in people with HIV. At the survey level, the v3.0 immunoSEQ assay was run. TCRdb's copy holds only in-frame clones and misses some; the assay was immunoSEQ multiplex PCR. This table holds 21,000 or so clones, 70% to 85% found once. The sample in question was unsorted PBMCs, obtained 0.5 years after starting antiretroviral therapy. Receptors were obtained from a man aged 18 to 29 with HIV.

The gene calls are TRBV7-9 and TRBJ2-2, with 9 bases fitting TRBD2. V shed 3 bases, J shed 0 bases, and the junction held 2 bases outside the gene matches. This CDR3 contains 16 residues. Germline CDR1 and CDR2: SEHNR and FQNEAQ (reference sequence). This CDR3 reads CASSFLAGANTGELFF. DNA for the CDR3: TGTGCCAGCAGCTTTTTAGCGGGGGCGAACACCGGGGAGCTGTTTTTT. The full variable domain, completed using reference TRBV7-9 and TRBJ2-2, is DTGVSQNPRHKITKRGQNVTFRCDPISEHNRLYWYRQTLGQGPEFLTYFQNEAQLEKSRLLSDRFSAERPKGSFSTLEIQRTEQGDSAMYLCASSFLAGANTGELFFGEGSRLTVL.

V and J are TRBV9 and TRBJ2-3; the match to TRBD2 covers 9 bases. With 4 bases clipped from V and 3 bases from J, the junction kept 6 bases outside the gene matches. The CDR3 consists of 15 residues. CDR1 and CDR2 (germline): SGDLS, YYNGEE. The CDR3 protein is CASSPSSGKTDTQYF. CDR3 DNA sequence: TGTGCCAGCAGCCCTTCTAGCGGGAAGACAGATACGCAGTATTTT.

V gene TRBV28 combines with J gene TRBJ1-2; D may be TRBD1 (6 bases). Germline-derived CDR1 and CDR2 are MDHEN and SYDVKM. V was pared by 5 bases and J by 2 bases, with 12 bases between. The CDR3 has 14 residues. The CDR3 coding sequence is TGTGCCAGCAGTGACAGGTCTTCAAACTATGGCTACACCTTC. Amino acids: CASSDRSSNYGYTF.

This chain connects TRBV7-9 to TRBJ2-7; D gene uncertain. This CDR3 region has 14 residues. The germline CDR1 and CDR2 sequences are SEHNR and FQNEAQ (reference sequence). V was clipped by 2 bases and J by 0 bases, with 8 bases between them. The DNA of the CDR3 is TGTGCCAGCAGCTTACTACAGAGCTCCTACGAGCAGTACTTC. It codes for CASSLLQSSYEQYF.

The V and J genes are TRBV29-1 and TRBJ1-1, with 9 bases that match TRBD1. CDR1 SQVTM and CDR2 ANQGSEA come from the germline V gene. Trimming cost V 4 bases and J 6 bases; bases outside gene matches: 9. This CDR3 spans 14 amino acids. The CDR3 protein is CSVAAGTGFPEAFF. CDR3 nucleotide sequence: TGCAGCGTTGCGGCCGGGACAGGGTTTCCTGAAGCTTTCTTT.

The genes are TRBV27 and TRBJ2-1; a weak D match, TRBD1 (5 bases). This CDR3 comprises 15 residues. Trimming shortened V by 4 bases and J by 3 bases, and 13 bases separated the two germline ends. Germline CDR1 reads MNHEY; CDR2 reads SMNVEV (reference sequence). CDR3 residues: CASSSGLGDYNEQFF. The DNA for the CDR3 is TGTGCCAGCAGTTCTGGTCTAGGGGACTACAATGAGCAGTTCTTC.

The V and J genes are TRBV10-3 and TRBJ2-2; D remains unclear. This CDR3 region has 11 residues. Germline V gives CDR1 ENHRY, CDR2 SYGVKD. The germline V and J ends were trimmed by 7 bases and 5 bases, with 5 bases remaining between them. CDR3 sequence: CAIKETGELFF. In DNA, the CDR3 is TGTGCCATCAAAGAGACCGGGGAGCTGTTTTTT.

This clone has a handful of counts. In nucleotides, the CDR3 is TGTGCCAGCAGTAAAACAGGGACCGGCGAGCAGTACTTC. Translation: CASSKTGTGEQYF. This rearrangement joins TRBV6-5 to TRBJ2-7; D perhaps matches TRBD1 (6 bases). With 5 bases removed from V and 6 bases from J, the gap between germline ends came to 14 bases. CDR3 length: 13 amino acids. In germline, CDR1 is MNHEY, CDR2 SVGAGI.

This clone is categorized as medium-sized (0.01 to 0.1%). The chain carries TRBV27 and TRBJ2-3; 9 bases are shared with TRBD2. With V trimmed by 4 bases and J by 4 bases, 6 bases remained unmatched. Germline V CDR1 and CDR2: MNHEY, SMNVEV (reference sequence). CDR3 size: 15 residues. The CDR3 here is CASSYGAGGADTQYF. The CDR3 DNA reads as TGTGCCAGCAGTTACGGAGCGGGAGGAGCAGATACGCAGTATTTT.

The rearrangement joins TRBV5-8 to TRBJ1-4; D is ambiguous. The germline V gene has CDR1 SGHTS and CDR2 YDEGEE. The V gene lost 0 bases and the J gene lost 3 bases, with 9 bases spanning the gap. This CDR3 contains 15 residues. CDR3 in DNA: TGTGCCAGCAGCTTGGAGGCGGATTCTAATGAAAAACTGTTTTTT. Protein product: CASSLEADSNEKLFF.

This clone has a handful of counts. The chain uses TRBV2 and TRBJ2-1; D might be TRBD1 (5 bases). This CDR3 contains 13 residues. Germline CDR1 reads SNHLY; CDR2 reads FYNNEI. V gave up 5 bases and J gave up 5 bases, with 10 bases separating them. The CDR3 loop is CASSMQQDNEQFF. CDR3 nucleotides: TGTGCCAGCAGTATGCAACAGGACAATGAGCAGTTCTTC.

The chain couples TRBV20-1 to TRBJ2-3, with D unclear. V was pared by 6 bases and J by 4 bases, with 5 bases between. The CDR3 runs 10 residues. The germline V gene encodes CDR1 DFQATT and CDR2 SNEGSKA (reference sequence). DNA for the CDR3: TGCAGTGCAGACCCAGATACGCAGTATTTT. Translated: CSADPDTQYF.

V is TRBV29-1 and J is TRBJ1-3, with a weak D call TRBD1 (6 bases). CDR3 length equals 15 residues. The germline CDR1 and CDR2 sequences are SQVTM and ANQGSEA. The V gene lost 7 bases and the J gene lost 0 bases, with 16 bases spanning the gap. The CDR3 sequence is CSALGHEFSGNTIYF. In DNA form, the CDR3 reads TGCAGCGCGTTGGGACACGAATTCTCTGGAAACACCATATATTTT.